A selection of T cell receptor beta chains follows, all from one sample in a study of blood T cells in healthy people across ages. TCRdb reprocessed the 5' RACE reads via MiXCR and lists one record per CDR3 protein. Here the sample spans some 690,000 distinct CDR3 sequences, over 20% being singletons. Sequenced: blood. Source of these receptors: a man aged 65 to 79 in good health. Each CDR3 is given with its conserved first and last residue.

v_call	j_call	cdr3_aa
TRBV25-1	TRBJ1-5	CASTRRWYSNQPQHF
TRBV10-3	-	CAISERMGETQYF
TRBV12-3/TRBV12-4	TRBJ2-3	CASSFPGHGGRRDTQYF
TRBV25-1	-	CASSAQGNPYEQYF
TRBV7-3	TRBJ2-1	CASSPTGLASNEQFF
TRBV6-2/TRBV6-3	TRBJ2-1	CASSPSGGGAYNEQFF
TRBV29-1	TRBJ2-4	CSVTGQGVGNIQYF
TRBV4-1	TRBJ2-1	CASSQGAGGPGNNEQFF
TRBV5-1	TRBJ1-1	CASSLIRGDTEAFF
TRBV18	TRBJ1-2	CASSPRQLGYTF
TRBV12-3/TRBV12-4	-	CASKTSVYNEQFF
TRBV11-2	TRBJ2-3	CASSLDRTSGGDTQYF
TRBV5-1	TRBJ1-5	CASRLFPGDNQPQHF
TRBV28	TRBJ1-2	CASSFSYGHTF
TRBV20-1	TRBJ2-4	CSARERQGPRGNIQYF
TRBV4-3	-	CASSQDLGTPQETQYF
TRBV28	TRBJ1-2	CASSLWGGGYTF
TRBV12-3/TRBV12-4	TRBJ2-6	CASSFPSGVPNVLTF
TRBV12-3/TRBV12-4	TRBJ2-1	CASSQRGSYNEQFF
TRBV4-1	TRBJ1-2	CASSHPPDREGDYGYTF
TRBV6-5	TRBJ2-3	CASSYPEADSTDTQYF
TRBV29-1	TRBJ2-5	CSVDTTGSRETQYF
TRBV6-5	TRBJ2-4	CASRKEKMDIQYF
TRBV24-1	TRBJ2-5	CATSRAGGQETQYF
TRBV2	TRBJ1-2	CASSAPSYTF
TRBV29-1	TRBJ2-1	CSVAAINEQFF
TRBV10-2	TRBJ2-7	CASSLDRSAGRQYF
TRBV6-1	TRBJ2-1	CASSVGGGEGPYNEQFF
TRBV7-9	TRBJ2-3	CASSFTSGYDTQYF
TRBV10-3	TRBJ1-4	CAISGKFMEKLFF